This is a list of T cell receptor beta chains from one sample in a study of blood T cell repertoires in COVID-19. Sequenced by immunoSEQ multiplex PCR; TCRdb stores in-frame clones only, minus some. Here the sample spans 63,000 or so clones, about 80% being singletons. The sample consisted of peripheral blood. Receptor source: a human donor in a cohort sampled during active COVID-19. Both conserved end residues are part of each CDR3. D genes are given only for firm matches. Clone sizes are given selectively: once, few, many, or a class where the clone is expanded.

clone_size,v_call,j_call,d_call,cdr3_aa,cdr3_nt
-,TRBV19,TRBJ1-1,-,CASSIGGGNTEAFF,TGTGCCAGTAGTATTGGGGGGGGGAACACTGAAGCTTTCTTT
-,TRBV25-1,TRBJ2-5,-,CASSEWSRGLVYF,TGTGCCAGCAGTGAATGGTCCCGGGGACTGGTCTACTTC
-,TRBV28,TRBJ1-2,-,CASSLGGTEGTNYGYTF,TGTGCCAGCAGTTTAGGGGGGACGGAGGGTACTAACTATGGCTACACCTTC
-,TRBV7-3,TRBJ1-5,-,CASSPLVDGVRVKPQHF,TGTGCCAGCAGCCCCCTGGTGGACGGGGTGAGAGTAAAGCCCCAGCATTTT
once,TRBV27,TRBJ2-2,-,CASSLGRSSTGELFF,TGTGCCAGCAGTTTGGGGCGCAGTAGCACCGGGGAGCTGTTTTTT
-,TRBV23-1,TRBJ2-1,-,CASRSPFRGSSYNEQFF,TGCGCCAGCCGTTCCCCCTTCAGGGGTAGTTCCTACAATGAGCAGTTCTTC
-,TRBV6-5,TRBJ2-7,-,CASSLTDTYYEQYF,TGTGCCAGCAGTTTGACAGACACGTACTACGAGCAGTACTTC
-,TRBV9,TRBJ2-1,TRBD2,CASSVRSGGADEQFF,TGTGCCAGCAGCGTGAGAAGCGGGGGGGCAGATGAGCAGTTCTTC
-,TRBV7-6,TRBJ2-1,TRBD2,CASSAGTRAYNEQFF,TGTGCCAGCAGCGCCGGGACTAGAGCCTACAATGAGCAGTTCTTC
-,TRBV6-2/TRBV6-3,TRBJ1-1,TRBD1,CASSLVIGQGNTEAFF,TGTGCCAGCAGTTTAGTAATCGGACAGGGGAACACTGAAGCTTTCTTT
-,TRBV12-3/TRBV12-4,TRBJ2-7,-,CASTRQGRDAQYF,TGTGCCAGCACGAGACAGGGGAGGGATGCGCAGTACTTC
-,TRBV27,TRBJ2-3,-,CASRKGSGPTQYF,TGTGCCAGCAGAAAGGGTAGCGGTCCTACGCAGTATTTT
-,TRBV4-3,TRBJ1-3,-,CASSQALGAFSRAPGNTIYF,TGCGCCAGCAGCCAAGCCCTGGGCGCTTTCTCCAGGGCCCCCGGAAACACCATATATTTT
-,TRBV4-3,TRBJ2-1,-,CASSPGLYNEQFF,TGCGCCAGCAGCCCCGGACTTTACAATGAGCAGTTCTTC
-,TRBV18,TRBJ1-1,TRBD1,CASSPRRSWTGTSAEAFF,TGTGCCAGCTCACCGCGGAGGAGTTGGACAGGGACCAGCGCTGAAGCTTTCTTT
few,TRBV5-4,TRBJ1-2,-,CASSLLNYGYTF,TGTGCCAGCAGCTTACTTAACTATGGCTACACCTTC
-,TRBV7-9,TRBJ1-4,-,CASSLGGEQLFF,TGTGCCAGCAGCTTAGGTGGGGAGCAACTGTTTTTT
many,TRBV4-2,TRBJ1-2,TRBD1,CASSHMDRNYGYTF,TGTGCCAGCAGCCACATGGACAGGAACTATGGCTACACCTTC
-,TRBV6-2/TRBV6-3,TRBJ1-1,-,CASSPNKRKGADQAFF,TGTGCCAGCAGTCCCAATAAACGTAAAGGGGCGGATCAAGCTTTCTTT
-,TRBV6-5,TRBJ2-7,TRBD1,CASTTAGTGGYEQYF,TGTGCCAGCACTACCGCCGGGACAGGGGGCTACGAGCAGTACTTC
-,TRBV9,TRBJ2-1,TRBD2,CASSASPIGLAGEDEQFF,TGTGCCAGCAGCGCAAGCCCGATCGGGTTAGCGGGAGAGGATGAGCAGTTCTTC
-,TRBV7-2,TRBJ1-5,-,CASSLMSGLSEPQHF,TGTGCCAGCAGCTTAATGTCGGGGTTATCTGAGCCCCAGCATTTT
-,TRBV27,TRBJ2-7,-,CASSQQIPYEQYF,TGTGCCAGCAGTCAACAGATCCCCTACGAGCAGTACTTC
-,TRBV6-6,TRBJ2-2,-,CASSRGGASTGELFF,TGTGCCAGCAGTAGGGGCGGGGCGAGCACCGGGGAGCTGTTTTTT
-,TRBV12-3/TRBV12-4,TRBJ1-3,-,CASSLLSGNTIYF,TGTGCCAGCAGTTTGTTATCTGGAAACACCATATATTTT
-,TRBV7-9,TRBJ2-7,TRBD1,CASSSNRDRIPYEQYF,TGTGCCAGCAGCTCAAACCGGGACAGGATCCCCTACGAGCAGTACTTC
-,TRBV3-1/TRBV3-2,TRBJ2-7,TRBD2,CASSQASGVAYEQYF,TGTGCCAGCAGCCAAGCTAGCGGGGTTGCCTACGAGCAGTACTTC
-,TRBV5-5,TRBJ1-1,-,CASSLTLVPSNTEAFF,TGTGCCAGCAGCTTGACCCTAGTGCCGTCGAACACTGAAGCTTTCTTT
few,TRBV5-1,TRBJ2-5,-,CASSLVAGRETQYF,TGCGCCAGCAGCTTGGTGGCAGGCCGAGAGACCCAGTACTTC
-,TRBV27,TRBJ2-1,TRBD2,CASSPRLAGSLGNEQFF,TGTGCCAGCAGTCCACGACTAGCGGGGTCTCTCGGCAATGAGCAGTTCTTC
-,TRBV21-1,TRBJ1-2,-,CASGPLGGNYGYTF,TGTGCCAGCGGACCCTTGGGGGGGAACTATGGCTACACCTTC
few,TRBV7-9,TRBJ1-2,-,CASSENRDGYTF,TGTGCCAGCAGCGAAAACAGGGACGGCTACACCTTC
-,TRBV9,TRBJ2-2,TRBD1,CASSVPLTGADTGELFF,TGTGCCAGCAGCGTACCGTTGACAGGGGCGGACACCGGGGAGCTGTTTTTT
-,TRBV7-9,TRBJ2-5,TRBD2,CASSGRLAGGEETQYF,TGTGCCAGCAGCGGGCGACTAGCGGGAGGGGAAGAGACCCAGTACTTC
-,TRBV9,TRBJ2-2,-,CASSVFGTGELFF,TGTGCCAGCAGCGTATTCGGCACCGGGGAGCTGTTTTTT
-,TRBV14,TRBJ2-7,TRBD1,CASSRAGGTYEQYF,TGTGCCAGCAGCCGGGCAGGGGGAACCTACGAGCAGTACTTC
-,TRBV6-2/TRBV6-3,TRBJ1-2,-,CASSYRDHGYTF,TGTGCCAGCAGTTACCGAGATCATGGCTACACCTTC
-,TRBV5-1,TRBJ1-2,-,CASSLGTDTVGYTF,TGCGCCAGCAGCTTGGGCACGGACACCGTGGGCTACACCTTC
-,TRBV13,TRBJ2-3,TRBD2,CASSSRGGGTDTQYF,TGTGCCAGCAGCTCCCGGGGGGGCGGCACAGATACGCAGTATTTT
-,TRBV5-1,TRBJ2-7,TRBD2,CASSLSSGVSYEQYF,TGCGCCAGCAGCCTCTCTAGCGGGGTCTCCTACGAGCAGTACTTC
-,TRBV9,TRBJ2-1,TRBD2,CASSVGGALDNEQFF,TGTGCCAGCAGCGTCGGGGGGGCACTAGACAATGAGCAGTTCTTC
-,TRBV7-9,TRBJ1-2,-,CASSLILGEPNYGYTF,TGTGCCAGCAGCCTCATTTTAGGGGAACCCAACTATGGCTACACCTTC
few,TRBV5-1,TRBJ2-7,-,CASSKVSSYEQYF,TGCGCCAGCAGCAAAGTCAGCTCCTACGAGCAGTACTTC
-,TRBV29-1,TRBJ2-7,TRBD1,CSVLGQGSSYEQYF,TGCAGCGTCCTGGGACAGGGGAGCTCCTACGAGCAGTACTTC
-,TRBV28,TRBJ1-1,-,CASSTGTLIEAFF,TGTGCCAGCAGTACCGGGACATTGATAGAAGCTTTCTTT
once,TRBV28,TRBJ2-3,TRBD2,CASSAPLYVTSGSADTQYF,TGTGCCAGCAGCGCACCATTATATGTCACTAGCGGGAGCGCAGATACGCAGTATTTT
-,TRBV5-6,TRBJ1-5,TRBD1,CASSASGTANQPQHF,TGTGCCAGCAGCGCCTCCGGGACAGCGAATCAGCCCCAGCATTTT